This T cell receptor (beta chain) was recovered during a study of T cell repertoires and HLA-DP antigens (dated by TCRdb to the late 2010s). In the study overall: The study used an in vitro model of CD4+ T cell alloreactivity against allogeneic HLA-DP presented by transduced HeLa cells. Compared with self, one alloantigen differed at one amino acid in the peptide-binding groove and the other differed at fewer than eleven, modelling structurally similar versus dissimilar alloantigens. Of the three donors, two were male and one was female, with ages ranging from the 18-to-29 band to the 60-to-69 band. On average, approximately 220 ng of DNA went in for sorted CD137+CD4+ samples, versus roughly 1,300 ng for pre-culture CD4+ samples.

This clone was seen just once. There is no known antigen for this receptor. The record has no base qualities; no much larger clone is one base away. Magnetic bead negative selection was used to isolate untouched CD4+ T cells from Ficoll-separated PBMC, with an average purity of approximately 98%. Untouched CD4+ T cells were isolated with magnetic beads from Ficoll-separated PBMC, and a purity of roughly 98% was reached with negligible CD8+ contamination. Peripheral blood mononuclear cells were supplied by the buffy coats of three healthy blood donors, who served as the study donors. CMV seronegative status was shared by all three donors. The DNeasy Blood & Tissue Kit was used to extract genomic DNA. TCRB sequencing was performed on genomic DNA from sorted CD137+CD4+ cells and pre-culture CD4+ baseline samples from each subject. Trimmed from V: 1 base; trimmed from J: 7 bases; junction bases lacking a gene match: 9. Spanning cysteine to phenylalanine, the CDR3 consists of 16 amino acids. Only the CDR3 portion is preserved as DNA: 48 bases, with reading frame beginning at the first base. Reading the germline V gene (reference sequence) gives CDR1 MNHEY and CDR2 SMNVEV.

Study-wide findings and limitations: The naive and memory CD4+ repertoires were not analysed as separate populations. The study was limited by having just a few donors, by relying on a non-physiological HeLa antigen-presenting system, and by using total CD4+ cells as responders. Clones undetected before culture had an average cumulative frequency of around 40% against one allele versus approximately 50% against the other. Clonality of sorted CD137+ cells was similar against both alloantigens (roughly 0.4) and much higher than in pre-culture samples (roughly 0.04).

TCRB CDR3 regions were amplified with the immunoSEQ multiplex PCR using forward primers for 54 TRBV segments and reverse primers for 13 TRBJ segments. Pre-culture CD4+ samples were sequenced at deep resolution, targeting some 220,000 T cell genomes. Sequencing of the amplicons was done on an Illumina HiSeq System, giving 87 bp reads that spanned the CDR3. On the study's bioinformatics: PCR and sequencing errors in the reads were corrected, and CDR3 regions were defined by aligning to IMGT reference sequences. Synthetic template pools were used to estimate the numbers of templates and unique rearrangements. Clonality was computed as 1 minus Pielou's evenness. The Daley-Smith estimator was used to estimate richness. Repertoire overlap was measured with Morisita's index. A clone counted as low-abundance if it appeared in cultured samples but went undetected in the pre-culture repertoire of the same donor. TCRdb took over this immuneACCESS table, retaining in-frame rearrangements with V and J assigned. Such tables are incomplete; in checked studies, under half of the missing clones stem from an unresolved V gene, and the remainder is unexplained. V and J calls plus clone size are reproduced from that table; the DNA served to infer D and trimming. The sample table lists approximately 90,000 clones, around nine tenths of them with a count of one. 1.7% of the sample is held by the ten biggest clonotypes.

This receptor was obtained from a man aged 50-59 years in good health and CMV-seronegative. The rearrangement joined TRBV27 to TRBJ1-4, and TRBD1 matches 7 of the central bases. The specimen sequenced was CD4+ T cells from PBMCs. The CDR3 has the sequence CASSLWPQGGREKLFF. The DNA sequence follows: TGTGCCAGCAGTTTATGGCCGCAGGGGGGGCGTGAAAAACTGTTTTTT.